These T cell receptor beta chains were read from a single sample in a study of shared clonotypes between healthy human individuals. Sequenced by immunoSEQ multiplex PCR; TCRdb stores in-frame clones only, minus some. The top ten hold roughly 0.34% of the sample, which has about 2.3 million clones, around 92% seen once. Material for sequencing was naive CD4+ T cells from PBMCs. All receptors come from a young man in good health. Some clones in this sample may be carry-over from other donors' samples. Each CDR3 is given with its conserved first and last residue. The order of the fields is clone size, J gene, D gene, V gene, CDR3 protein, CDR3 DNA. The D gene is left open where the match is weak. A row's size may be missing; if present it is once, few, many or a size class.

NA	TRBJ2-7	NA	TRBV2	CASTARGTSYEQYF	TGTGCCAGCACGGCCAGGGGTACGTCCTACGAGCAGTACTTC
few	TRBJ1-4	NA	TRBV9	CASSVELGGIEKLFF	TGTGCCAGCAGCGTAGAGTTGGGGGGCATAGAAAAACTGTTTTTT
NA	TRBJ1-1	NA	TRBV15	CATSRDVRAPAFF	TGTGCCACCAGCAGAGATGTTAGGGCCCCAGCTTTCTTT
once	TRBJ1-1	NA	TRBV18	CASSPASLVNTEAFF	TGTGCCAGCTCACCGGCGAGCCTCGTGAACACTGAAGCTTTCTTT
once	TRBJ2-7	TRBD1	TRBV15	CATSRGGTGRTYEQYF	TGTGCCACCAGCAGAGGGGGGACAGGCCGTACCTACGAGCAGTACTTC
NA	TRBJ1-2	NA	TRBV7-2	CAAGWALANYGYTF	TGTGCCGCCGGTTGGGCCCTAGCTAACTATGGCTACACCTTC
NA	TRBJ2-6	NA	TRBV5-1	CASSLRAGANVLTF	TGCGCCAGCAGCCTGAGGGCTGGGGCCAACGTCCTGACTTTC
NA	TRBJ2-5	TRBD1	TRBV19	CASSYRGIGETQYF	TGTGCCAGTAGTTACAGGGGCATAGGGGAGACCCAGTACTTC
NA	TRBJ2-3	NA	TRBV7-9	CASSRTPGTPSTDTQYF	TGTGCCAGCAGCCGCACCCCCGGGACACCAAGCACAGATACGCAGTATTTT
NA	TRBJ1-1	TRBD1	TRBV5-1	CASSFQTGSITEAFF	TGCGCCAGCAGTTTCCAGACAGGGTCGATCACTGAAGCTTTCTTT
NA	TRBJ1-4	NA	TRBV11-2	CASSPPGPGTWEKLFF	TGTGCCAGCAGCCCCCCAGGTCCTGGGACGTGGGAAAAACTGTTTTTT
NA	TRBJ1-3	NA	TRBV28	CASRVAGENTIYF	TGTGCCAGCAGAGTAGCAGGGGAGAACACCATATATTTT
NA	TRBJ1-2	NA	TRBV6-5	CASTSSNRGPGYTF	TGTGCCAGCACCAGCAGCAATCGCGGCCCTGGCTACACCTTC
few	TRBJ1-5	NA	TRBV30	CAWRGVGSNQPQHF	TGTGCCTGGAGGGGTGTAGGGAGCAATCAGCCCCAGCATTTT
NA	TRBJ2-4	NA	TRBV10-1	CASSESIPSLAKNIQYF	TGCGCCAGCAGTGAGTCGATCCCCAGCCTAGCCAAAAACATTCAGTACTTC
NA	TRBJ2-5	TRBD2	TRBV4-2	CASSPQLAGTTQETQYF	TGTGCCAGCAGCCCACAACTAGCGGGAACAACACAAGAGACCCAGTACTTC
NA	TRBJ2-1	TRBD2	TRBV5-1	CASSLLLPISSGRGHEQFF	TGCGCCAGCAGCTTGTTACTCCCAATCTCTAGCGGGAGGGGTCATGAGCAGTTCTTC
NA	TRBJ2-2	NA	TRBV5-1	CASSSARSDLGELFF	TGCGCCAGCAGCTCTGCTAGGTCGGATTTGGGGGAGCTGTTTTTT
NA	TRBJ1-5	NA	TRBV28	CASRVSRNQPQHF	TGTGCCAGCAGGGTCTCTCGCAATCAGCCCCAGCATTTT
NA	TRBJ2-1	NA	TRBV19	CATGPLHSNEQFF	TGTGCCACCGGACCCCTCCACTCCAATGAGCAGTTCTTC
few	TRBJ1-2	NA	TRBV7-9	CASSLQINYGYTF	TGTGCCAGCAGCTTGCAAATCAACTATGGCTACACCTTC
NA	TRBJ2-3	NA	TRBV7-3	CASSVEPTDTQYF	TGTGCCAGCAGCGTGGAGCCCACAGATACGCAGTATTTT
NA	TRBJ2-7	NA	TRBV28	CASRAGQRIWEQYF	TGTGCCAGCAGGGCGGGACAGCGAATTTGGGAGCAGTACTTC
NA	TRBJ2-7	TRBD2	TRBV7-9	CASSPPGLAGVYEQYF	TGTGCCAGCAGCCCCCCCGGACTAGCGGGAGTCTACGAGCAGTACTTC